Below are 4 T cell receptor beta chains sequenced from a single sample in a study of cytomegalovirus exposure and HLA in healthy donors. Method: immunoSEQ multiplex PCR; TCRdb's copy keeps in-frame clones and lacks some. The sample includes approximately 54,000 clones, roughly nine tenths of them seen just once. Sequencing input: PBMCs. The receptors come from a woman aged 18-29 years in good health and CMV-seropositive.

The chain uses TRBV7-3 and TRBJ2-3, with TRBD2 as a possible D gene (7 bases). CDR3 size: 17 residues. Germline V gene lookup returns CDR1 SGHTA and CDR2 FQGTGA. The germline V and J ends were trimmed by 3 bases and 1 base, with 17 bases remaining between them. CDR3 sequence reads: CASSLAYGGAGTDTQYF. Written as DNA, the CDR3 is TGTGCCAGCAGCTTGGCCTATGGGGGGGCGGGCACAGATACGCAGTATTTT. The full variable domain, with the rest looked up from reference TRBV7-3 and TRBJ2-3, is GAGVSQTPSNKVTEKGKYVELRCDPISGHTALYWYRQSLGQGPEFLIYFQGTGAADDSGLPNDRFFAVRPEGSVSTLKIQRTERGDSAVYLCASSLAYGGAGTDTQYFGPGTRLTVL.

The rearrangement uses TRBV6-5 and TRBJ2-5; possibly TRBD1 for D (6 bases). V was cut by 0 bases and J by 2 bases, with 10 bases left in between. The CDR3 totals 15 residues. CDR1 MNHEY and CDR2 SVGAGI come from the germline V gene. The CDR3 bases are TGTGCCAGCAGTTACTCGAGGGGGACGCAAGAGACCCAGTACTTC. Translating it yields CASSYSRGTQETQYF.

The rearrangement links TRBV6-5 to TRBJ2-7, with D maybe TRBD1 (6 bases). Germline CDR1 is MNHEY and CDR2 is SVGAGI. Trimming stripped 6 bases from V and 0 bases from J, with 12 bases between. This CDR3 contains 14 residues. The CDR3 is CASSPRDNSYEQYF. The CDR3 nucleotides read TGTGCCAGCAGCCCTCGGGACAACTCCTACGAGCAGTACTTC.

CDR3 coding DNA: TGTGCCAGCAGTGAGACGATTAAGGGGCTGAAAGCTTTCTTT. This codes for CASSETIKGLKAFF. The chain carries TRBV6-1 and TRBJ1-1; maybe TRBD1 (5 bases). Germline values: CDR1 MNHNS, CDR2 SASEGT. Trimming stripped 3 bases from V and 9 bases from J, with 17 bases between. CDR3 length: 14 amino acids.